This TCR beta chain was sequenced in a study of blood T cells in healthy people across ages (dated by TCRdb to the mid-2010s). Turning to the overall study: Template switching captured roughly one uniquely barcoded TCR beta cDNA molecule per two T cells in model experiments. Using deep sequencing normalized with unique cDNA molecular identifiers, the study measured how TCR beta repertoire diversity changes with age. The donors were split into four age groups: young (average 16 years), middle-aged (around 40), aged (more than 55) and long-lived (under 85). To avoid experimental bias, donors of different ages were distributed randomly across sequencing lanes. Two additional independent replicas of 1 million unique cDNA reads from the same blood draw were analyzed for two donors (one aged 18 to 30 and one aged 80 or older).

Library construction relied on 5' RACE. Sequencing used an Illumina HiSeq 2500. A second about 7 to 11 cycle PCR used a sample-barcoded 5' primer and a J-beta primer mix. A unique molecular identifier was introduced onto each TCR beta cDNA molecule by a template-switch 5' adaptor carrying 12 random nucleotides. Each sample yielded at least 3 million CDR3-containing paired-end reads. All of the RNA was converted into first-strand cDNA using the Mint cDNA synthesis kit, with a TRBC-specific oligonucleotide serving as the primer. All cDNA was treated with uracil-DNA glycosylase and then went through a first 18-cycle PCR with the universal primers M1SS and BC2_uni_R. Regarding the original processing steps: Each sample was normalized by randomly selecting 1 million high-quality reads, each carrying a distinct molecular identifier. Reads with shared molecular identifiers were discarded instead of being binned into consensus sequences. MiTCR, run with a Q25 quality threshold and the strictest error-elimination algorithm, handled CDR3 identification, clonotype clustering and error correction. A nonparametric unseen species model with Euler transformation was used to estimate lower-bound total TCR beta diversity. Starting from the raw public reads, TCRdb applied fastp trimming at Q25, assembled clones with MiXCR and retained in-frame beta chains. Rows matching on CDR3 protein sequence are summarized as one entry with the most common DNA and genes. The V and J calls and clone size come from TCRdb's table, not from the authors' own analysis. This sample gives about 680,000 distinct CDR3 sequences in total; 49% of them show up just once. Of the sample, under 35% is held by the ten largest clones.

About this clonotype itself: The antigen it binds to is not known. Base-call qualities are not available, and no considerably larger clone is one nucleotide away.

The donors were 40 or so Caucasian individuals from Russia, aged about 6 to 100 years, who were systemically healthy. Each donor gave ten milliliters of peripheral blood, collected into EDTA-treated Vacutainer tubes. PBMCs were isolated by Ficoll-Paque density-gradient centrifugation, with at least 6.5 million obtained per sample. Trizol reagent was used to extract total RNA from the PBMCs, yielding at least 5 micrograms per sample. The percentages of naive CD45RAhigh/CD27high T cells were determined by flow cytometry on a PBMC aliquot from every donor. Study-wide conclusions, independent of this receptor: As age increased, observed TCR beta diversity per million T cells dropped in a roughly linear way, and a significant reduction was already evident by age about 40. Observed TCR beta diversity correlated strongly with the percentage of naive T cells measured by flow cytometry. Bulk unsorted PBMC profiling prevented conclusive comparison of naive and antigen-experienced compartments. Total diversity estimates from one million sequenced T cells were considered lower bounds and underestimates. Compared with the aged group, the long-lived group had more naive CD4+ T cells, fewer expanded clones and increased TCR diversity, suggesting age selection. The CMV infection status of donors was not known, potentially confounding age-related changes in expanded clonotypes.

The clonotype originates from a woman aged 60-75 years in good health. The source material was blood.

CDR3 sequence: CSARTPNYGYTF. The base sequence is TGCAGTGCTAGGACACCCAACTATGGCTACACCTTC. The chain employs TRBV20-1 and TRBJ1-2; the D gene lacks a confident call. The CDR3 has 12 amino acids, counting the end cysteine and phenylalanine. Only the CDR3 region is kept as DNA, spanning 36 bases read in frame from base 1. CDR1 and CDR2, per the germline V gene (reference sequence), are DFQATT and SNEGSKA. V drops 3 bases and J drops 2 bases, leaving 7 bases in between.